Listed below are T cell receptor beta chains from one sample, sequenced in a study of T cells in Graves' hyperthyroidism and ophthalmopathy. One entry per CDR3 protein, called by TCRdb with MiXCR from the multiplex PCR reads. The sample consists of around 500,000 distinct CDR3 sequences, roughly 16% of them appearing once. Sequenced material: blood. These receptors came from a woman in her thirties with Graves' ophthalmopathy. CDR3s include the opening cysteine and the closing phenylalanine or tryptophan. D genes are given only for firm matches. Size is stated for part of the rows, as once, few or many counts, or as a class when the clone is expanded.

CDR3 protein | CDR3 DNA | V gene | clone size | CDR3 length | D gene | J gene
CASILRDTAYEQYF | TGTGCCAGTATACTCCGGGACACAGCCTACGAGCAGTACTTC | TRBV2 | many | 14 | . | TRBJ2-7
CASSTGTQGPNQPQHF | TGTGCCAGCAGTACCGGCACTCAGGGACCCAATCAGCCCCAGCATTTT | TRBV25-1 | many | 16 | . | TRBJ1-5
CASSQSSGRANTGELFF | TGTGCCAGCAGCCAGTCCAGCGGGAGAGCGAACACCGGGGAGCTGTTTTTT | TRBV4-2 | many | 17 | TRBD2 | TRBJ2-2
CATSGARLAGGPRAGELFF | TGTGCCACCAGTGGGGCAAGGCTAGCGGGAGGGCCGAGGGCCGGGGAGCTGTTTTTT | TRBV24-1 | . | 19 | TRBD2 | TRBJ2-2
CAWRSSPGGPDTGELFF | TGTGCCTGGAGAAGTTCCCCCGGCGGCCCGGACACCGGGGAGCTGTTTTTT | TRBV30 | . | 17 | . | TRBJ2-2
CASSLGARADGYTF | TGTGCCAGCAGCTTAGGGGCCAGGGCGGATGGCTACACCTTC | TRBV11-2 | . | 14 | . | TRBJ1-2
CSASAGLVTDTQYF | TGCAGTGCCAGCGCAGGACTAGTCACAGATACGCAGTATTTT | TRBV20-1 | many | 14 | TRBD2 | TRBJ2-3
CSARDPTGNTIYF | TGCAGTGCTAGAGACCCGACAGGAAACACCATATATTTT | TRBV20-1 | . | 13 | . | TRBJ1-3
CASSLGASGRPNYYEQYF | TGTGCCAGCAGTTTAGGGGCTAGCGGGAGACCCAACTACTACGAGCAGTACTTC | TRBV28 | once | 18 | TRBD2 | TRBJ2-7
CASSPAGAPQETQYF | TGTGCCAGCAGCCCAGCGGGAGCCCCCCAAGAGACCCAGTACTTC | TRBV7-9 | many | 15 | TRBD2 | TRBJ2-5
CATTGDGYEQYF | TGTGCCACGACAGGGGACGGGTACGAGCAGTACTTC | TRBV28 | many | 12 | TRBD1 | TRBJ2-7
CASRSTGAGLYEQFF | TGTGCCAGCAGAAGTACAGGGGCCGGTTTATATGAGCAGTTCTTC | TRBV7-2 | many | 15 | TRBD1 | TRBJ2-1
CSARVRVGNPDDEQYF | TGCAGTGCTAGAGTTAGAGTCGGGAACCCCGATGACGAGCAGTACTTC | TRBV20-1 | few | 16 | . | TRBJ2-7
CASRSQQGNNEQFF | TGTGCCAGCCGTTCACAACAGGGAAACAATGAGCAGTTCTTC | TRBV27 | . | 14 | . | TRBJ2-1
CASSRNTGNVAVKEQFF | TGTGCCAGCAGCCGTAACACAGGGAATGTAGCGGTCAAGGAGCAGTTCTTC | TRBV14 | few | 17 | . | TRBJ2-1
CASSSRTAFF | TGTGCCAGCAGCTCCCGGACAGCTTTCTTT | TRBV11-3 | many | 10 | . | TRBJ1-1
CASSSGQGTQYF | TGTGCCAGCAGTTCCGGACAGGGTACGCAGTATTTT | TRBV12-3/TRBV12-4 | . | 12 | TRBD1 | TRBJ2-3
CASSLKAGGPDTQYF | TGTGCCAGCTCACTAAAAGCGGGAGGGCCAGATACGCAGTATTTT | TRBV18 | many | 15 | TRBD2 | TRBJ2-3
CASSTRLGGITGETQYF | TGTGCCAGCAGCACCCGATTGGGAGGAATTACAGGGGAGACCCAGTACTTC | TRBV7-8 | many | 17 | . | TRBJ2-5
CASLRGGDTEAFF | TGTGCCAGCCTTAGAGGGGGAGACACTGAAGCTTTCTTT | TRBV6-2/TRBV6-3 | . | 13 | . | TRBJ1-1
CASSDRATSEQFF | TGCGCCAGCAGTGATCGGGCTACCTCAGAGCAGTTCTTC | TRBV10-1 | few | 13 | . | TRBJ2-1
CASSFSDSGFYEQYF | TGTGCCAGCAGTTTCTCCGACTCGGGGTTTTACGAGCAGTACTTC | TRBV6-1 | few | 15 | . | TRBJ2-7
CASSSGRGEVYNEQFF | TGTGCCAGCAGCTCAGGGCGGGGAGAGGTCTACAATGAGCAGTTCTTC | TRBV11-2 | many | 16 | . | TRBJ2-1
CSARAGETTGELFF | TGCAGTGCCCGAGCGGGGGAGACAACCGGGGAGCTGTTTTTT | TRBV20-1 | . | 14 | TRBD2 | TRBJ2-2
CASSSLVERETQYF | TGTGCCAGCAGTTCTTTGGTGGAAAGGGAGACCCAGTACTTC | TRBV6-2/TRBV6-3 | . | 14 | . | TRBJ2-5
CASSKVPTDTQYF | TGCGCCAGCAGCAAAGTCCCGACAGATACGCAGTATTTT | TRBV5-1 | many | 13 | . | TRBJ2-3
CAISEQGSDTEAFF | TGTGCCATCAGTGAACAGGGGTCGGACACTGAAGCTTTCTTT | TRBV10-3 | many | 14 | TRBD1 | TRBJ1-1
CASSIGVRGTAYGQYF | TGTGCCAGTAGTATAGGAGTCAGGGGGACCGCCTACGGGCAGTACTTC | TRBV19 | . | 16 | TRBD1 | TRBJ2-7
CASSFWLAGSSYNEQFF | TGTGCCAGCAGTTTTTGGCTAGCGGGAAGCTCCTACAATGAGCAGTTCTTC | TRBV12-3/TRBV12-4 | . | 17 | TRBD2 | TRBJ2-1
CASGLLWSSYEQYF | TGTGCCAGTGGTTTGTTGTGGAGCTCCTACGAGCAGTACTTC | TRBV2 | many | 14 | . | TRBJ2-7
CASKVGGDTGELFF | TGTGCCAGTAAAGTCGGCGGGGACACCGGGGAGCTGTTTTTT | TRBV19 | few | 14 | . | TRBJ2-2
CAWSVGTATSLRGGSPLHF | TGTGCCTGGAGTGTAGGGACAGCCACATCGCTCCGTGGGGGTTCACCCCTCCACTTT | TRBV30 | few | 19 | TRBD1 | TRBJ1-6
CSATLSSGNTIYF | TGCAGTGCTACCCTAAGCTCTGGAAACACCATATATTTT | TRBV20-1 | many | 13 | . | TRBJ1-3
CASSQHPGGSYEQYF | TGTGCCAGCAGCCAACATCCCGGGGGCTCCTATGAGCAGTACTTC | TRBV3-1 | . | 15 | . | TRBJ2-7
CAIRSPGQAGDYEQYF | TGTGCCATCAGATCACCGGGACAGGCAGGGGACTACGAGCAGTACTTC | TRBV10-3 | few | 16 | TRBD1 | TRBJ2-7
CSASGRYYEQYF | TGCAGTGCTAGTGGTCGGTACTACGAGCAGTACTTC | TRBV20-1 | many | 12 | . | TRBJ2-7
CSAGGRGGETQYF | TGCAGTGCCGGGGGCAGGGGAGGAGAGACCCAGTACTTC | TRBV20-1 | many | 13 | . | TRBJ2-5
CSARGLAIDEQFF | TGCAGTGCTAGGGGACTAGCTATCGATGAGCAGTTCTTC | TRBV20-1 | many | 13 | TRBD2 | TRBJ2-1
CASSERVWRTEAFF | TGTGCCAGCAGTGAAAGGGTATGGCGCACTGAAGCTTTCTTT | TRBV6-1 | many | 14 | . | TRBJ1-1
CASSGSSTYEQYF | TGTGCCAGCTCCGGGTCGTCTACGTACGAGCAGTACTTC | TRBV6-1 | few | 13 | . | TRBJ2-7
CASSQDFQWGNEQFF | TGCGCCAGCAGCCAAGATTTCCAGTGGGGCAATGAGCAGTTCTTC | TRBV4-3 | . | 15 | . | TRBJ2-1
CAWSGGQGWYYGYTF | TGTGCCTGGAGTGGCGGACAGGGTTGGTACTATGGCTACACCTTC | TRBV30 | many | 15 | TRBD1 | TRBJ1-2
CASSEYSGGADVDTQYF | TGTGCCAGCAGTGAATATTCCGGAGGGGCTGATGTGGATACGCAGTATTTT | TRBV25-1 | . | 17 | . | TRBJ2-3
CAWSLGDTFMNTEAFF | TGTGCCTGGAGTCTTGGGGACACATTCATGAACACTGAAGCTTTCTTT | TRBV30 | . | 16 | . | TRBJ1-1
CASGTTDTQYF | TGTGCCAGCGGGACCACAGATACGCAGTATTTT | TRBV6-1 | many | 11 | . | TRBJ2-3
CASSRGGGLGTNYEQYF | TGCGCCAGCAGCCGGGGGGGGGGACTTGGCACGAACTACGAGCAGTACTTC | TRBV5-1 | many | 17 | TRBD2 | TRBJ2-7
CTSKKAGGPTNEKLFF | TGTACCAGCAAAAAAGCGGGGGGCCCAACTAATGAAAAACTGTTTTTT | TRBV7-2 | few | 16 | . | TRBJ1-4
CASSQDSTTRETQYF | TGTGCCAGCAGCCAAGATTCAACTACCCGGGAGACCCAGTACTTC | TRBV3-1 | many | 15 | . | TRBJ2-5